This T cell receptor beta chain was sequenced during a study of regulatory T cells in long-lasting Graves disease. Time point defined: persistent/refractory GD, antithyroid drugs over 5 years with positive TRAb. Scientists built the TCR library using RNA that was extracted from PBMCs. This clonotype was counted only a few times. iRepertoire HTBI primers and Arm-PCR of CDR3 regions built TCR beta libraries. TCRdb re-derived calls from the multiplex PCR reads in MiXCR, one entry per CDR3 protein. The profile shows about 660,000 distinct CDR3 sequences, around 32% of them singletons. The clonotype comes from a female donor with Graves disease. The sequences come from peripheral blood mononuclear cells (PBMCs), collected when the disease was refractory, from a patient treated with antithyroid drugs.

CDR3 sequence reads: CASRGGGRFSPLHF. CDR3 DNA sequence: TGTGCCAGCAGGGGGGGGGGCCGATTTTCACCCCTCCACTTT. The chain carries TRBV12-3 or TRBV12-4 and TRBJ1-6; perhaps TRBD1 as D (6 bases). V lost 6 bases to trimming and J lost 9 bases, with 15 bases between them. This CDR3 has 14 amino acids.